Listed below are T cell receptor beta chains from one sample, sequenced in a study of shared clonotypes between healthy human individuals. Libraries were prepared by immunoSEQ multiplex PCR; TCRdb keeps only in-frame clonotypes and omits some of them. The sample records 2 million to 2.5 million clones, approximately 94% being singletons. The sample was naive CD8+ T cells from PBMCs. These receptor sequences come from a man between 18 and 35 years old in good health. Some clones in this sample may be carry-over from other donors' samples. The CDR3 runs from the conserved cysteine through the conserved F or W. A D gene is named only where the DNA matches it firmly. Clone size, where shown, is once, few, many, or a class for clones that have expanded.

>TRBV27|NA|NA|TRBJ2-5
TGTGCCAGCAGTTTCGGAGTGGCGGGAGAGACCCAGTACTTC
CASSFGVAGETQYF
>TRBV7-9|NA|NA|TRBJ2-3
TGTGCCAGCAGCTACCCGGACGGGACTAGCACAGATACGCAGTATTTT
CASSYPDGTSTDTQYF
>TRBV7-9|NA|NA|TRBJ2-1
TGTGCCAGCAGCGACCGGGACCACTACAATGAGCAGTTCTTC
CASSDRDHYNEQFF
>TRBV29-1|NA|NA|TRBJ2-1
TGCAGCGACCTCAGGGGCAATGAGCAGTTCTTC
CSDLRGNEQFF
>TRBV27|NA|NA|TRBJ1-5
TGTGCCAGCAGCCTGGGGGGGCATCAAAATCAGCCCCAGCATTTT
CASSLGGHQNQPQHF
>TRBV6-1|NA|NA|TRBJ2-1
TGTGCCAGCAGTGACATGGAGGCTTGGGATGAGCAGTTCTTC
CASSDMEAWDEQFF
>TRBV9|TRBD1|NA|TRBJ2-3
TGTGCCAGCAGCGTAGGGTCCCAGGGGGCGATTCTCACAGATACGCAGTATTTT
CASSVGSQGAILTDTQYF
>TRBV10-3|TRBD2|NA|TRBJ2-3
TGTGCCATCAGTCTAGCGGGAGGTACAGATACGCAGTATTTT
CAISLAGGTDTQYF
>TRBV18|TRBD1|once|TRBJ2-3
TGTGCCAGCTCATCCAGAACCGGGACAGGGTCAGATACGCAGTATTTT
CASSSRTGTGSDTQYF
>TRBV6-5|TRBD1|NA|TRBJ2-1
TGTGCCAGCAGTTACTTTTCGGGGACAGGGAACAATGAGCAGTTCTTC
CASSYFSGTGNNEQFF
>TRBV6-1|NA|NA|TRBJ2-7
TGTGCCGCCGGACCCTACGAGCAGTACTTC
CAAGPYEQYF
>TRBV19|TRBD1|NA|TRBJ2-1
TGTGCCAGTAGTATCATAGGACAGGAAGACAATGAGCAGTTCTTC
CASSIIGQEDNEQFF
>TRBV6-1|NA|once|TRBJ2-1
TGTGCCAGCAATGGAATTTCGGTTTACAATGAGCAGTTCTTC
CASNGISVYNEQFF
>TRBV4-3|NA|NA|TRBJ2-6
TGCGCCAGCAGCCAAAGACTAGGAGGGGAATACTCTGGGGCCAACGTCCTGACTTTC
CASSQRLGGEYSGANVLTF